These 24 T cell receptor beta chains originate from one sample sequenced in a study of blood T cell repertoires in COVID-19. TCRdb's copy holds only in-frame clones and misses some; the assay was immunoSEQ multiplex PCR. In the table there are some 150,000 clones, approximately 90% of which are singletons. The source material was peripheral blood. The receptors here all came from a woman aged 50 to 60 with acute or convalescent COVID-19.

The count of this clone is one. The chain couples TRBV6-5 to TRBJ2-1; possible D gene TRBD2, 6 bases. In germline, CDR1 is MNHEY, CDR2 SVGAGI. There are 15 residues in the CDR3. V gave up 6 bases and J gave up 4 bases, with 16 bases separating them. The CDR3 DNA reads as TGTGCCAGCAGCCCCGGGACTTTAGCGTACAATGAGCAGTTCTTC. It translates to CASSPGTLAYNEQFF.

The chain carries TRBV27 and TRBJ1-2; 7 bases are a match to TRBD1. CDR3 length: 16 residues. Germline V gives CDR1 MNHEY, CDR2 SMNVEV (reference sequence). J was trimmed by 6 bases and V by 5 bases; bases with no gene match: 15. Here the CDR3 DNA reads TGTGCCAGCAGTCTAAGATCCTCTCCAGGGGGAAATGGCTACACCTTC. Amino acids: CASSLRSSPGGNGYTF.

This rearrangement joins TRBV7-8 to TRBJ1-5; 8 bases line up with TRBD1. CDR3 size: 16 residues. The V gene's germline CDR1 is SGHVS and CDR2 FQNEAQ. V trimming: 4 bases; J trimming: 0 bases; junction bases outside the gene matches: 5. The CDR3 DNA is TGTGCCAGCAGCTCGACCGGGACAGGTAGCAATCAGCCCCAGCATTTT. Encoded protein: CASSSTGTGSNQPQHF. The full variable domain, rest sourced from reference TRBV7-8 and TRBJ1-5, is GAGVSQSPRYKVAKRGQDVALRCDPISGHVSLFWYQQALGQGPEFLTYFQNEAQLDKSGLPSDRFFAERPEGSVSTLKIQRTQQEDSAVYLCASSSTGTGSNQPQHFGDGTRLSIL.

The CDR3 coding sequence is TGTGCCAGCAGCGTAGGGGGAGGGCCTGGAAACACCATATATTTT. Protein sequence: CASSVGGGPGNTIYF. The chain couples TRBV9 to TRBJ1-3; D ambiguous. The V end was cut by 0 bases, the J end by 2 bases, with 9 bases between. The CDR3 contains 15 residues. Germline V lookup: CDR1 SGDLS, CDR2 YYNGEE. Full variable domain (missing parts from reference TRBV9 and TRBJ1-3): DSGVTQTPKHLITATGQRVTLRCSPRSGDLSVYWYQQSLDQGLQFLIQYYNGEERAKGNILERFSAQQFPDLHSELNLSSLELGDSALYFCASSVGGGPGNTIYFGEGSWLTVV.

The J gene is TRBJ2-7, the V gene TRBV20-1, with D maybe TRBD1 (5 bases). The CDR3 spans 13 residues. CDR1 and CDR2 (germline): DFQATT, SNEGSKA (reference sequence). V was pared by 3 bases and J by 3 bases, with 12 bases between. The CDR3 bases are TGCAGTGCTAGTTTCGGGCAGGGCTACGAGCAGTACTTC. It translates to CSASFGQGYEQYF.

The chain carries TRBV19 and TRBJ1-2; D is uncertain. Germline-derived CDR1 and CDR2 are LNHDA and SQIVND (reference sequence). V was shortened by 1 base and J by 12 bases, with 18 bases between the two germline ends. There are 14 residues in the CDR3. The CDR3 region is CASSIGPLRAEDTF. The CDR3 DNA is TGTGCCAGTAGTATAGGGCCGTTGAGGGCCGAGGACACCTTC.

This clone showed up just a few times. The chain joins TRBV6-5 to TRBJ1-1; D may be TRBD1 (5 bases). CDR1 is MNHEY, CDR2 SVGAGI, per germline. This CDR3 contains 13 residues. The V gene lost 8 bases and the J gene lost 4 bases, with 14 bases spanning the gap. In nucleotides, the CDR3 is TGTGCCAGCCTGATTTACCAGGGCACTGAAGCTTTCTTT. It translates to CASLIYQGTEAFF.

This rearrangement joins TRBV7-3 to TRBJ2-3; TRBD2 matches 13 bases. From germline, CDR1 is SGHTA and CDR2 FQGTGA. CDR3 length: 16 residues. V lost 4 bases, J lost 5 bases, and 6 bases stayed unmatched. The DNA for the CDR3 is TGTGCCAGCAGCTCACTAGCGGGGGGGCCAATAGATACGCAGTATTTT. Encoded protein: CASSSLAGGPIDTQYF.

V and J are TRBV6-5 and TRBJ2-3; 8 nucleotides line up with TRBD1. With V trimmed by 6 bases and J by 4 bases, 6 bases remained unmatched. CDR1 is MNHEY, CDR2 SVGAGI, per germline. The CDR3 covers 14 residues. The CDR3 loop reads CASRTGVGADTQYF. Written as DNA, the CDR3 is TGTGCCAGCAGGACAGGGGTGGGGGCAGATACGCAGTATTTT.

This rearrangement joins TRBV25-1 to TRBJ2-3, with 8 bases matching TRBD1. The germline gives CDR1 MGHDK, CDR2 SYGVNS. The V and J ends lost 3 bases and 3 bases, in that order; junction bases with no gene match: 11. The CDR3 runs to 17 residues. CDR3 bases: TGTGCCAGCAGTGATCTCAGGACAGGGTGGAGTACAGATACGCAGTATTTT. Its protein is CASSDLRTGWSTDTQYF.

J is TRBJ1-4 and V is TRBV2, with D hard to call. In germline, CDR1 is SNHLY, CDR2 FYNNEI. The CDR3 extends over 13 amino acids. The V end was cut by 6 bases, the J end by 7 bases, with 12 bases between. CDR3 region: CASSGPLGEKLFF. CDR3 nucleotides: TGTGCCAGCAGCGGCCCCCTAGGTGAAAAACTGTTTTTT. Drawing the rest from reference TRBV2 and TRBJ1-4, the complete variable domain is EPEVTQTPSHQVTQMGQEVILRCVPISNHLYFYWYRQILGQKVEFLVSFYNNEISEKSEIFDDQFSVERPDGSNFTLKIRSTKLEDSAMYFCASSGPLGEKLFFGSGTQLSVL.

The V call is TRBV9, the J call TRBJ2-3; 14 bases agree with TRBD2. Germline values: CDR1 SGDLS, CDR2 YYNGEE. The CDR3 has 17 amino acids. V was pared by 2 bases and J by 5 bases, with 7 bases of the junction left unmatched. CDR3 in amino acids: CASSVGTSGSWKDTQYF. The DNA for the CDR3 is TGTGCCAGCAGCGTGGGGACTAGCGGGAGTTGGAAAGATACGCAGTATTTT. Filled out from reference TRBV9 and TRBJ2-3, the complete variable domain reads DSGVTQTPKHLITATGQRVTLRCSPRSGDLSVYWYQQSLDQGLQFLIQYYNGEERAKGNILERFSAQQFPDLHSELNLSSLELGDSALYFCASSVGTSGSWKDTQYFGPGTRLTVL.

The J gene is TRBJ1-5, the V gene TRBV7-8, with TRBD1 matching over 7 bases. Germline CDR1 SGHVS, CDR2 FQNEAQ. The CDR3 extends over 14 amino acids. With V trimmed by 5 bases and J by 4 bases, 5 bases remained unmatched. CDR3 coding DNA: TGTGCCAGCAGCCCGACAGGGTTGAATCAGCCCCAGCATTTT. Amino acids: CASSPTGLNQPQHF.

V usage is TRBV7-3 and J usage is TRBJ2-3; no clear D gene. Germline values: CDR1 SGHTA, CDR2 FQGTGA. This CDR3 region has 13 residues. The V gene lost 3 bases and the J gene lost 2 bases, with 6 bases spanning the gap. The CDR3 protein is CASSLAHTDTQYF. The CDR3 DNA sequence: TGTGCCAGCAGCTTGGCTCACACAGATACGCAGTATTTT.

The chain carries TRBV4-1 and TRBJ1-4; D is undetermined. Per germline, CDR1 MGHRA and CDR2 YSYEKL. The CDR3 loop spans 15 amino acids. Deletions cut 2 bases from V and 0 bases from J, with 7 bases between. The CDR3 here is CASSQSGTTNEKLFF. The CDR3, as DNA: TGCGCCAGCAGCCAATCGGGAACAACTAATGAAAAACTGTTTTTT.

The chain has TRBV27 and TRBJ1-4; 8 bases map to TRBD1. Germline lookup yields CDR1 MNHEY and CDR2 SMNVEV (reference sequence). The CDR3 totals 15 residues. J lost 6 bases, V lost 5 bases, and 8 bases had no gene match. The CDR3 loop reads CASSAPGGGDEKLFF. CDR3 coding DNA: TGTGCCAGCAGTGCCCCAGGGGGCGGAGATGAAAAACTGTTTTTT.

The chain uses TRBV11-2 and TRBJ1-1; tentatively, D is TRBD1 (6 bases). This CDR3 spans 15 amino acids. Trimming shortened V by 5 bases and J by 1 base, and 14 bases separated the two germline ends. Germline V gene lookup returns CDR1 SGHAT and CDR2 FQNNGV. The CDR3 spells CASSPGQSRNTEAFF. The DNA of the CDR3 is TGTGCCAGCAGCCCCGGACAGTCTCGGAACACTGAAGCTTTCTTT.

V gene TRBV24-1 combines with J gene TRBJ2-2; possible D gene TRBD2, 6 bases. Trimming removed 5 bases from V and 4 bases from J, with 10 bases in between. CDR1 and CDR2 (germline): KGHDR, SFDVKD. The CDR3 is 14 residues long. The CDR3 loop reads CATSGLASTGELFF. CDR3 DNA sequence: TGTGCCACCAGTGGGCTAGCGTCCACCGGGGAGCTGTTTTTT.

The rearrangement uses TRBV7-9 and TRBJ2-7; TRBD1 matches at 11 bases. Looked up from germline, CDR1 is SEHNR and CDR2 is FQNEAQ (reference sequence). J gave up 0 bases and V 2 bases, and 3 bases lay outside the gene matches. CDR3 length: 16 amino acids. CDR3 amino acids: CASSLLGTGGSYEQYF. In DNA, the CDR3 is TGTGCCAGCAGCTTATTGGGGACAGGGGGCTCCTACGAGCAGTACTTC.

This CDR3 reads CASSKALLMERVPLYNEQFF. As DNA, the CDR3 is TGTGCCAGCAGCAAAGCGCTTTTGATGGAGCGGGTCCCGCTCTACAATGAGCAGTTCTTC. The chain joins TRBV21-1 to TRBJ2-1; the table's D call, TRBD2, has no DNA check behind it. TRBV21-1 is classified as a pseudogene. This CDR3 is 20 amino acids long.

The chain joins TRBV24-1 to TRBJ1-2; 8 bases align to TRBD1. V gave up 5 bases and J gave up 6 bases; unmatched junction bases: 4. The CDR3 is 13 residues long. CDR1 and CDR2 (germline): KGHDR, SFDVKD. The CDR3: CATSVTGGNGYTF. In DNA form, the CDR3 reads TGTGCCACCAGTGTTACAGGGGGAAATGGCTACACCTTC.

The V call is TRBV4-1, the J call TRBJ1-4, with 8 bases that match TRBD1. CDR3 length equals 19 residues. The germline CDR1 and CDR2 sequences are MGHRA and YSYEKL. V was clipped by 0 bases and J by 7 bases; unmatched bases: 16. Here the CDR3 DNA reads TGCGCCAGCAGCCAAGACCCGAACGGTAGGCGACAGGGGTCTGAAAAACTGTTTTTT. Protein: CASSQDPNGRRQGSEKLFF.

The rearrangement joins TRBV19 to TRBJ1-1; 8 bases map to TRBD1. CDR1 LNHDA and CDR2 SQIVND come from the germline V gene (reference sequence). The ends lost 7 bases at V and 7 bases at J; junction bases unmatched: 11. This CDR3 has 14 amino acids. Here the CDR3 reads CASKPQTGVVEAFF. CDR3 DNA: TGTGCCAGTAAACCCCAGACAGGGGTGGTTGAAGCTTTCTTT. Variable domain in full (rest from reference TRBV19 and TRBJ1-1): DGGITQSPKYLFRKEGQNVTLSCEQNLNHDAMYWYRQDPGQGLRLIYYSQIVNDFQKGDIAEGYSVSREKKESFPLTVTSAQKNPTAFYLCASKPQTGVVEAFFGQGTRLTVV.

The chain recombines TRBV3-1 (or the pseudogene TRBV3-2) with TRBJ1-2; 8 bases line up with TRBD1. The CDR3 consists of 13 residues. J lost 4 bases, V lost 6 bases, and 4 bases had no gene match. Germline V gives CDR1 LGHDT, CDR2 YNNKEL (reference sequence). The CDR3 nucleotides read TGTGCCAGCAGTTTGACAGGGGTCTATGGCTACACCTTC. Translated: CASSLTGVYGYTF.